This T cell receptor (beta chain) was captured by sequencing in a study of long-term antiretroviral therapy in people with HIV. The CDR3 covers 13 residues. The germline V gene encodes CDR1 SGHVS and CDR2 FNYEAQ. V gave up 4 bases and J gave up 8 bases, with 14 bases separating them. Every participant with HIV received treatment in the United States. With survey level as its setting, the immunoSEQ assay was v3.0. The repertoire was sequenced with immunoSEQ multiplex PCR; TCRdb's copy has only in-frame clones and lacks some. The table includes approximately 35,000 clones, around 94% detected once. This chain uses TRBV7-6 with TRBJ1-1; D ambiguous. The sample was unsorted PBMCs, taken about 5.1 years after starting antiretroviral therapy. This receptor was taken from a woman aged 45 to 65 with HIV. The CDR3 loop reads CASSSVAGREAFF. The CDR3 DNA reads TGTGCCAGCAGCTCAGTGGCGGGCAGAGAAGCTTTCTTT.